A single sample is the source of the 8 T cell receptor beta chains below, sequenced in a study of cytomegalovirus exposure and HLA in healthy donors (dated by TCRdb to about 2017). Library generation was performed with the immunoSEQ multiplex PCR assay. For the multiplex PCR, a mixture combining 60 forward primers for TCR Vbeta segments and 13 reverse primers for TCR Jbeta segments was used. The clones in this table, taken by TCRdb from immuneACCESS, are in-frame only. Not every clone is retained; where verified, under half of the shortfall comes from an unresolved V gene, and the cause of the rest is unknown. The sample table records 95,000 to 100,000 clones; over 60% of these occur just once. 6.5% to 8.5% of the sample belongs to the ten largest clones. Material for sequencing was PBMCs. These receptors were taken from a human donor in good health.

This chain connects TRBV18 to TRBJ2-7; 7 nucleotides match TRBD1. In germline, CDR1 is KGHSH, CDR2 LQKENI. The CDR3 runs 14 residues. V was pared by 2 bases and J by 6 bases, with 7 bases of the junction left unmatched. In DNA, the CDR3 is TGTGCCAGCTCACCAGGGACAGAGGGTGCCGAGCAGTACTTC. Translating it yields CASSPGTEGAEQYF.

CDR3 coding DNA: TGCGCCAGCAGCCAAGAGGCCCAGGGCACCGGGGAGCTGTTTTTT. Translating gives CASSQEAQGTGELFF. This chain joins TRBV4-3 and TRBJ2-2; D possibly corresponds to TRBD1 (5 bases). Trimming shortened V by 0 bases and J by 4 bases, and 9 bases separated the two germline ends. Germline V gene sequence: CDR1 LGHNA, CDR2 YSLEER. The CDR3 loop spans 15 amino acids.

The chain has TRBV18 and TRBJ1-1; D gene uncertain. V lost 6 bases, J lost 1 base, and 15 bases lay in between. There are 15 residues in the CDR3. Germline V CDR1 and CDR2: KGHSH, LQKENI. CDR3 in amino acids: CASSYNPPGNTEAFF. CDR3 bases: TGTGCCAGCTCGTATAACCCGCCGGGGAACACTGAAGCTTTCTTT.

The rearrangement uses TRBV4-2 and TRBJ2-7, with TRBD2 matching over 7 bases. CDR3 length: 15 residues. J lost 3 bases, V lost 6 bases, and 11 bases had no gene match. CDR1 and CDR2 (germline): LGHNA, YNFKEQ. CDR3 sequence reads: CASSRERDSFYEQYF. The CDR3 DNA reads TGTGCCAGCAGTCGGGAGCGGGACTCCTTCTACGAGCAGTACTTC.

The chain employs TRBV10-1 and TRBJ2-2; 8 nucleotides line up with TRBD1. The CDR3 is 15 residues long. The V gene's germline CDR1 is WNHNN and CDR2 SYGVQD (reference sequence). V lost 5 bases and J lost 1; bases outside the gene matches: 3. CDR3 in DNA: TGCGCCAGCAGTAGGACAGGGCTGAACACCGGGGAGCTGTTTTTT. Translated: CASSRTGLNTGELFF.

This CDR3 reads CASSYYGQGGSEAFF. CDR3 nucleotide sequence: TGTGCCAGCAGTTACTATGGACAGGGAGGATCTGAAGCTTTCTTT. The chain links TRBV6-6 to TRBJ1-1, with 8 bases lining up with TRBD1. V shed 1 base, J shed 6 bases, and the junction held 7 bases outside the gene matches. The germline V gene has CDR1 MNHNY and CDR2 SVGAGI (reference sequence). The CDR3 totals 15 residues.

V is TRBV15 and J is TRBJ1-2; D might be TRBD1 (5 bases). Per the germline V gene, CDR1 is LNHNV and CDR2 is YYDKDF (reference sequence). Between the trimmed V and J ends, which lost 4 bases and 5 bases, there was a span of 14 bases. The CDR3 sequence is 14 residues long. The chain's CDR3 is CATSTKTELYGYTF. The CDR3 DNA follows: TGTGCCACCAGCACAAAGACAGAACTATATGGCTACACCTTC.

This clone was counted between two and nine times. The chain carries TRBV18 and TRBJ2-7; 10 nucleotides match TRBD1. CDR1 KGHSH and CDR2 LQKENI come from the germline V gene. V gave up 4 bases and J gave up 5 bases; unmatched junction bases: 5. The CDR3 runs 14 residues. CDR3 sequence: CASSRQGARDEQYF. The CDR3 DNA reads TGTGCCAGCTCACGACAGGGGGCGCGGGACGAGCAGTACTTC. The full variable domain, its missing parts supplied by reference TRBV18 and TRBJ2-7, is NAGVMQNPRHLVRRRGQEARLRCSPMKGHSHVYWYRQLPEEGLKFMVYLQKENIIDESGMPKERFSAEFPKEGPSILRIQQVVRGDSAAYFCASSRQGARDEQYFGPGTRLTVT.